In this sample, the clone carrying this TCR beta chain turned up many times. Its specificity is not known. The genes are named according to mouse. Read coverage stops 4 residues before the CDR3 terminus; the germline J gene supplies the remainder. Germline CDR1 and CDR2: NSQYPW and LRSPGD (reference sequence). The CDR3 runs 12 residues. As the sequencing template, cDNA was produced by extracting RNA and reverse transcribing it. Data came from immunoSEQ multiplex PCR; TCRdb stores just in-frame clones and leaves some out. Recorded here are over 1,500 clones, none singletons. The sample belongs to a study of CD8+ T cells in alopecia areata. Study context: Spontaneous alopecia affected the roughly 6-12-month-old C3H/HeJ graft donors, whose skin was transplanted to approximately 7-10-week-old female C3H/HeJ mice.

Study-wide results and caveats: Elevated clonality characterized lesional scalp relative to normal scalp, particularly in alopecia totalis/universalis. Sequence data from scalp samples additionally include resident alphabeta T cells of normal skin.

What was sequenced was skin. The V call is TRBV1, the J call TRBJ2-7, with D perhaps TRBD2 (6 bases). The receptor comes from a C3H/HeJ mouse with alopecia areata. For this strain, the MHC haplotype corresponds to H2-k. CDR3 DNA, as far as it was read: TGCACCTGCAGTGCAGGGGGGGAT. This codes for CTCSAGGD. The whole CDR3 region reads CTCSAGGDEQYF.